A single sample gave rise to the 18 T cell receptor beta chains below, sequenced in a study of shared clonotypes between healthy human individuals. The method was immunoSEQ multiplex PCR; TCRdb's version includes in-frame clones alone and lacks a portion of them. Here the sample spans about 800,000 clones, roughly 96% being singletons. In the naive CD8 group, cells lacked CD45RO and were positively selected for CCR7, so terminally differentiated effector memory CD45RA+ cells were left out. Sequences were obtained from naive CD8+ T cells sorted from blood. These receptors all come from a man aged 25-45 years in good health.

Comments on this clone: At the DNA level, this CDR3 is encoded by other sequences in the same sample as well. The rearrangement links TRBV7-9 to TRBJ2-7; no clear D gene. There are 12 residues in the CDR3. Looked up from germline, CDR1 is SEHNR and CDR2 is FQNEAQ (reference sequence). The V and J ends lost 1 base and 5 bases respectively, with 6 bases between them. CDR3 bases: TGTGCCAGCAGCTTAGGATTCCACGAGCAGTACTTC. Translating it yields CASSLGFHEQYF.

V is TRBV4-1 and J is TRBJ2-3; D ambiguous. CDR3 length equals 12 residues. CDR1 and CDR2 (germline): MGHRA, YSYEKL. Between the trimmed V and J ends, which lost 0 bases and 12 bases, there was a span of 10 bases. The CDR3 here is CASSQDGELQYF. For the CDR3, the DNA is TGCGCCAGCAGCCAAGACGGAGAATTACAGTATTTT.

The J gene is TRBJ1-2, the V gene TRBV11-2, with D possibly TRBD1 on 6 matching bases. Trimming took 4 bases from V and 5 from J, leaving 14 bases between them. This CDR3 region has 14 residues. The germline V gene has CDR1 SGHAT and CDR2 FQNNGV. The CDR3: CASSSRTEYYGYTF. The CDR3 DNA reads as TGTGCCAGCAGCTCCCGGACAGAGTATTATGGCTACACCTTC. Full variable domain (outside the CDR3, taken from reference TRBV11-2 and TRBJ1-2): EAGVAQSPRYKIIEKRQSVAFWCNPISGHATLYWYQQILGQGPKLLIQFQNNGVVDDSQLPKDRFSAERLKGVDSTLKIQPAKLEDSAVYLCASSSRTEYYGYTFGSGTRLTVV.

The genes are TRBV4-1 and TRBJ2-7, with 7 positions matching TRBD1. This CDR3 spans 13 amino acids. Germline lookup yields CDR1 MGHRA and CDR2 YSYEKL. The trim removed 3 bases at V and 1 base at J, leaving 0 bases unmatched. CDR3 coding DNA: TGCGCCAGCAGCCAGACAGGGTCCTACGAGCAGTACTTC. This gives the protein CASSQTGSYEQYF.

The table lists this clone with a few counts. The chain links TRBV29-1 to TRBJ1-2; D is uncertain. Between the trimmed V and J ends, which lost 4 bases and 8 bases, there was a span of 11 bases. Germline-derived CDR1 and CDR2 are SQVTM and ANQGSEA. This CDR3 is 11 amino acids long. CDR3 bases: TGCAGCGTTGGTGGTGTCGGCGGCTACACCTTC. Its protein is CSVGGVGGYTF.

V is TRBV5-1 and J is TRBJ1-2, with TRBD1 as a possible D gene (5 bases). This CDR3 is built from 15 residues. Trimming removed 6 bases at V and 1 base at J, with 16 bases between. Germline V gene lookup returns CDR1 SGHRS and CDR2 YFSETQ. The CDR3 protein is CASTPGYQGNYGYTF. DNA for the CDR3: TGCGCCAGCACCCCTGGGTATCAGGGTAACTATGGCTACACCTTC.

This clone appeared once. The chain couples TRBV7-2 to TRBJ2-1; a weak D match, TRBD2 (5 bases). Germline V gene sequence: CDR1 SGHTA, CDR2 FQGNSA. Trimming removed 7 bases at V and 14 bases at J, with 18 bases between. This CDR3 has 12 residues. For the CDR3, the DNA is TGTGCCAGCAACAAGGAGGAACCAGAGGAGTTCTTC. This translates into CASNKEEPEEFF.

Concerning this clone: The sample has other DNA sequences that encode this CDR3 too. This chain connects TRBV28 to TRBJ1-5; 10 nucleotides agree with TRBD1. The CDR3 runs to 14 residues. Germline CDR1 and CDR2: MDHEN and SYDVKM. The V and J ends lost 6 bases and 5 bases, in that order; junction bases with no gene match: 4. The DNA for the CDR3 is TGTGCCAGCAGCTTAGGACAGGGGGATCAGCCCCAGCATTTT. It is translated as CASSLGQGDQPQHF.

The rearrangement uses TRBV9 and TRBJ2-2; D remains ambiguous. CDR3 size: 13 residues. The V and J ends lost 0 bases and 7 bases respectively, with 7 bases between them. CDR1 is SGDLS and CDR2 is YYNGEE in the germline V gene. CDR3 sequence reads: CASSVVTGGELFF. The CDR3 nucleotides are TGTGCCAGCAGCGTAGTTACCGGCGGGGAGCTGTTTTTT. Combining the CDR3 with reference TRBV9 and TRBJ2-2 gives the whole variable domain DSGVTQTPKHLITATGQRVTLRCSPRSGDLSVYWYQQSLDQGLQFLIQYYNGEERAKGNILERFSAQQFPDLHSELNLSSLELGDSALYFCASSVVTGGELFFGEGSRLTVL.

The chain has TRBV11-3 and TRBJ2-1, with D unclear. Trimming took off 4 bases at V and 8 bases at J, with 15 bases between the two ends. This CDR3 comprises 14 residues. Germline V lookup: CDR1 SGHNT, CDR2 YENEEA. DNA for the CDR3: TGTGCCAGCAGCTCCACCTTTGGCATCGATGAGCAGTTCTTC. Translating gives CASSSTFGIDEQFF.

The chain employs TRBV4-1 and TRBJ2-1; 7 bases match TRBD2. The V segment lost 4 bases and the J segment 0 bases; nucleotides outside the gene matches: 6. Germline V gene lookup returns CDR1 MGHRA and CDR2 YSYEKL. The CDR3 sequence is 16 residues long. CDR3 bases: TGCGCCAGCAGCCGCCTAGCGGATAGCTCCTACAATGAGCAGTTCTTC. It yields the protein CASSRLADSSYNEQFF.

This sequence joins TRBV10-1 and TRBJ2-3; 8 nucleotides line up with TRBD1. Germline V lookup: CDR1 WNHNN, CDR2 SYGVQD (reference sequence). The trim removed 5 bases at V and 6 bases at J, leaving 4 bases unmatched. The CDR3 sequence is 13 residues long. CDR3 sequence (DNA): TGCGCCAGCAGTCCAGGGGGCCTGGATACGCAGTATTTT. Amino acid sequence: CASSPGGLDTQYF.

The chain employs TRBV27 and TRBJ2-3, with D unclear. The length of the CDR3 is 12 residues. Germline CDR1 is MNHEY and CDR2 is SMNVEV (reference sequence). Trimming removed 6 bases at V and 4 bases at J, with 8 bases between. This CDR3 is CASSHGPDTQYF. CDR3 nucleotide sequence: TGTGCCAGCAGCCACGGCCCAGATACGCAGTATTTT.

The J gene is TRBJ1-1, the V gene TRBV7-9, with D uncertain. Per the germline V gene, CDR1 is SEHNR and CDR2 is FQNEAQ (reference sequence). The CDR3 runs 12 residues. Trimming removed 8 bases at V and 1 base at J, with 8 bases between. CDR3 DNA sequence: TGTGCCAGCTCCAAGGGGAACACTGAAGCTTTCTTT. Amino acids: CASSKGNTEAFF.

This chain links TRBV27 with TRBJ2-1, with 12 bases lining up with TRBD2. V was pared by 6 bases and J by 4 bases, with 4 bases of the junction left unmatched. CDR1 and CDR2 (germline): MNHEY, SMNVEV (reference sequence). CDR3 length: 15 residues. CDR3 amino acids: CASSRLAGVYNEQFF. The CDR3 DNA sequence: TGTGCCAGCAGCAGACTAGCGGGAGTTTACAATGAGCAGTTCTTC.

With respect to this clone: In the same sample, other DNA sequences code for this CDR3. The chain recombines TRBV27 with TRBJ2-7; TRBD2 matches at 7 bases. In germline, CDR1 is MNHEY, CDR2 SMNVEV (reference sequence). V lost 0 bases, J lost 7 bases, and 6 bases stayed unmatched. This CDR3 contains 14 residues. The DNA for the CDR3 is TGTGCCAGCAGTTTATCGCGGGAGCGGTATGAGCAGTACTTC. It yields the protein CASSLSRERYEQYF.

A single count supports this clone. The chain has TRBV19 and TRBJ2-2, with D possibly TRBD2 on 7 matching bases. V shed 3 bases and J shed 7 bases, with 18 bases lying between them. Germline-derived CDR1 and CDR2 are LNHDA and SQIVND (reference sequence). The CDR3 extends over 16 amino acids. CDR3 DNA sequence: TGTGCCAGTAGTATCCCCCAGCGGGGACACATCGGGGAGCTGTTTTTT. Its translation: CASSIPQRGHIGELFF.

V usage is TRBV10-1 and J usage is TRBJ2-1; tentative D call: TRBD2 (6 bases). The CDR3 contains 15 residues. The V end lost 4 bases, the J end lost 0 bases, and 10 bases lay between the germline ends. Per germline, CDR1 WNHNN and CDR2 SYGVQD (reference sequence). CDR3 nucleotides: TGCGCCAGCAGTGGGGACGGGAGCTCCTACAATGAGCAGTTCTTC. Protein sequence: CASSGDGSSYNEQFF.